The 10 T cell receptor beta chains below were found in one sample sequenced in a study of post-analysis software for immune sequencing data. Every TCR beta cDNA library bore unique molecular identifiers. TCRdb re-derived calls from the PCR reads in MiXCR, one entry per CDR3 protein. The sample lists roughly 670,000 distinct CDR3 sequences, roughly three fifths occurring once. No antigen has been identified for these receptors. Whole-study findings and limits: Patients showed TRBV5-6, TRBV5-1 and TRBV20-1 among roughly five TRBV segments more frequent than in controls.

Specimen: blood. Every receptor here comes from a girl aged 2 to 10 with multiple sclerosis.

The chain couples TRBV25-1 to TRBJ2-1, with 12 bases aligning to TRBD2. J gave up 0 bases and V 0 bases, and 3 bases lay outside the gene matches. The CDR3 extends over 18 amino acids. Germline values: CDR1 MGHDK, CDR2 SYGVNS. CDR3 sequence reads: CASSEYRTSGDSYNEQFF. CDR3 nucleotides: TGTGCCAGCAGTGAATATAGGACTAGCGGGGACTCCTACAATGAGCAGTTCTTC.

This rearrangement joins TRBV12-3 or TRBV12-4 to TRBJ2-3; possibly TRBD2 for D (5 bases). This CDR3 has 14 residues. V lost 4 bases, J lost 8 bases, and 16 bases lay in between. The CDR3 sequence is CASSSSGSFVTQYF. In DNA form, the CDR3 reads TGTGCCAGCAGTTCCTCGGGGTCTTTCGTTACGCAGTATTTT.

The chain recombines TRBV20-1 with TRBJ2-7; TRBD2 agrees at 9 bases. The V and J ends lost 0 bases and 2 bases, in that order; junction bases with no gene match: 5. The CDR3 covers 15 residues. Germline CDR1 DFQATT, CDR2 SNEGSKA (reference sequence). The CDR3 sequence: CSAREASGATYEQYF. The CDR3 coding sequence is TGCAGTGCTAGAGAGGCTAGCGGGGCCACCTACGAGCAGTACTTC.

The rearrangement links TRBV10-2 to TRBJ2-5; possibly TRBD2 for D (5 bases). The germline V and J ends were trimmed by 2 bases and 3 bases, with 7 bases remaining between them. Per germline, CDR1 WSHSY and CDR2 SAAADI. CDR3 length: 13 amino acids. The CDR3 reads CASSEMEEETQYF. As DNA, the CDR3 is TGCGCCAGCAGTGAGATGGAGGAAGAGACCCAGTACTTC.

The V call is TRBV5-1, the J call TRBJ2-5, with 8 bases fitting TRBD1. V lost 5 bases, J lost 5 bases, and 11 bases stayed unmatched. This CDR3 spans 15 amino acids. In germline, CDR1 is SGHRS, CDR2 YFSETQ. The CDR3 DNA is TGCGCCAGCAGTTGGACGACAGGGGCAGGGGAGACCCAGTACTTC. This gives the protein CASSWTTGAGETQYF.

The CDR3 sequence is CASNARTGTNYGYTF. DNA for the CDR3: TGTGCCAGCAACGCCAGGACAGGTACGAACTATGGCTACACCTTC. The V call is TRBV6-1, the J call TRBJ1-2; 7 positions agree with TRBD1. The trim removed 7 bases at V and 2 bases at J, leaving 10 bases unmatched. This CDR3 contains 15 residues. Looked up from germline, CDR1 is MNHNS and CDR2 is SASEGT.

This chain connects TRBV20-1 to TRBJ2-5, with D unclear. CDR1 DFQATT and CDR2 SNEGSKA come from the germline V gene (reference sequence). The CDR3 consists of 11 residues. The V end lost 3 bases, the J end lost 3 bases, and 5 bases lay between the germline ends. In nucleotides, the CDR3 is TGCAGTGCTAGTGGGGAAGAGACCCAGTACTTC. It codes for CSASGEETQYF.

The sample holds a few counts of this clonotype. J is TRBJ2-5 and V is TRBV10-3; a possible D gene is TRBD2 (7 bases). The CDR3 has 14 amino acids. Germline V gene data show CDR1 as ENHRY and CDR2 as SYGVKD. Trimming shortened V by 3 bases and J by 4 bases, and 12 bases separated the two germline ends. The CDR3: CAISEGRGAETQYF. Here the CDR3 DNA reads TGTGCCATCAGTGAAGGCCGGGGGGCAGAGACCCAGTACTTC.

The chain combines TRBV24-1 with TRBJ2-3; TRBD2 matches 9 bases. V shed 9 bases and J 4 bases; nucleotides not matched to a gene: 7. CDR1 is KGHDR and CDR2 is SFDVKD in the germline V gene. The CDR3 spans 14 residues. CDR3 residues: CATGGLAAADTQYF. The CDR3 DNA sequence: TGTGCCACCGGGGGACTAGCTGCGGCAGATACGCAGTATTTT.

This clonotype has more than one count but fewer than ten. The V and J genes are TRBV7-9 and TRBJ2-3, with D maybe TRBD2 (5 bases). Germline lookup yields CDR1 SEHNR and CDR2 FQNEAQ (reference sequence). V lost 4 bases, J lost 4 bases, and 9 bases lay in between. This CDR3 has 13 amino acids. The chain's CDR3 is CASSYRTADTQYF. The CDR3 nucleotides read TGTGCCAGCAGCTACCGGACTGCAGATACGCAGTATTTT.